This T cell receptor beta chain was documented in a study of neoadjuvant anti-PD-1 for oral cavity cancer. Using immunoSEQ multiplex PCR, the repertoire was profiled, and TCRdb retains in-frame clones only, with some absent. Of 60,000 to 75,000 clones listed, over 70% are singletons. The CDR3 consists of 15 residues. CDR1 MRHNA and CDR2 SNTAGT come from the germline V gene. V lost 2 bases, J lost 3 bases, and 12 bases lay in between. The sequenced sample was PBMCs, obtained before nivolumab (anti-PD-1) treatment. The V gene is TRBV6-4, the J gene TRBJ2-3, with a tentative D call TRBD2 (6 bases). The origin of this receptor is a person aged 40 to 85 with oral cavity squamous cell carcinoma. CDR3 nucleotide sequence: TGTGCCAGCAGTGACGGGGCGGGAACAACAGATACGCAGTATTTT. Translating it yields CASSDGAGTTDTQYF.